Sequencing of this TCR beta chain was carried out in a study of control samples from healthy donors and cancer patients (dated by TCRdb to the early 2020s). Libraries were made using the immunoSEQ multiplex PCR assay. TCRdb took over this immuneACCESS table, retaining in-frame rearrangements with V and J assigned. Such tables are incomplete; in checked studies, under half of the missing clones stem from an unresolved V gene, and the remainder is unexplained. The table for this sample lists about 180,000 clones; nearly 90% of them were counted only once. 1.2% to 1.5% of the sample comes from the top ten. To note about this clone: The target of this receptor is not known. No base quality values were provided; no much bigger clone lies one nucleotide off.

Based on the germline V gene (reference sequence), the CDR1 and CDR2 sequences are MNHEY and SMNVEV. Measured from the cysteine to the phenylalanine, the CDR3 is 14 residues long. The retained sequence is limited to the CDR3, 42 bases, with the frame set at the first base. V is pared back by 6 bases and J by 3 bases, with 14 bases lying between the germline termini. This TCR was sampled from a woman in her fifties or sixties in good health. Sequencing used blood. Recombination linked TRBV27 to TRBJ1-2, with a weak D call of TRBD1 (6 bases match). The sequence in DNA is TGTGCCAGCAGAAGTGACTCAGGGGACTATGGCTACACCTTC. Translation gives CASRSDSGDYGYTF.